This TCR beta chain was obtained from a study of shared clonotypes between healthy human individuals. The study, taken as a whole, reports: Inspection by rarefaction showed sorted-subset sequencing to be incomplete despite large depth.

In germline, CDR1 is LNHDA, CDR2 SQIVND (reference sequence). V gave up 5 bases and J gave up 7 bases, with 12 bases separating them. The CDR3 has 13 amino acids. CD45RO-negative, CCR7-selected cells formed the naive CD8 fraction, which excluded terminally differentiated effector memory CD45RA+ cells. Each of the donors was a healthy adult who was HIV-negative and had not had a recent acute infection or vaccination. The donors, all of them Caucasian adults, lived in Nashville, Tennessee. This was a deep-level run. Clones were read by immunoSEQ multiplex PCR, and TCRdb kept only the in-frame ones, dropping some. This sample has approximately 2,000,000 clones; roughly 95% occur once, and the top ten carry about 1.6%. On this clone: Its antigen remains unidentified.

This TCR derives from a man aged 18 to 29 in good health. Some clones in this sample may be carry-over from other donors' samples. The sequenced sample consisted of naive CD8+ T cells from PBMCs. The V and J genes are TRBV19 and TRBJ2-1; D remains ambiguous. The DNA of the CDR3 is TGTGCCAGTAGTTACCCGGTAGGTAATGAGCAGTTCTTC. Its protein product is CASSYPVGNEQFF. The whole variable domain, remainder taken from reference TRBV19 and TRBJ2-1, is DGGITQSPKYLFRKEGQNVTLSCEQNLNHDAMYWYRQDPGQGLRLIYYSQIVNDFQKGDIAEGYSVSREKKESFPLTVTSAQKNPTAFYLCASSYPVGNEQFFGPGTRLTVL.